This T cell receptor beta chain was profiled in a study of cytomegalovirus exposure and HLA in healthy donors. A remark on this clone: Its target is unknown.

A multiplex PCR was run with 60 Vbeta primers and 13 Jbeta primers. TCRdb keeps only in-frame clones here, not all; method: immunoSEQ multiplex PCR. The data hold roughly 190,000 clones, with roughly three quarters observed a single time. The ends were cut back, 0 bases at V and 9 bases at J, with 9 bases in the middle. The CDR3 has 12 amino acids. Germline CDR1 is SGHRS and CDR2 is YFSETQ. General study points: Available immune exposure information covered CMV serostatus only. Associated with HLA alleles at 0.05 false discovery rate in a later analysis were 16,951 TCR beta sequences.

It was healthy bone marrow donors who served as donors. The receptor was isolated from a woman aged 50 to 60 in good health and CMV-seronegative. This chain connects TRBV5-1 to TRBJ1-2, with D perhaps TRBD1 (5 bases). Sequencing input: PBMCs. The CDR3 DNA reads as TGCGCCAGCAGCTTGGCGACAGAAAGCTACACCTTC. This gives the protein CASSLATESYTF. Variable domain in full (rest from reference TRBV5-1 and TRBJ1-2): KAGVTQTPRYLIKTRGQQVTLSCSPISGHRSVSWYQQTPGQGLQFLFEYFSETQRNKGNFPGRFSGRQFSNSRSEMNVSTLELGDSALYLCASSLATESYTFGSGTRLTVV.